Sequencing of this T cell receptor (beta chain) was carried out in a study of T-cell memory formation after mild COVID-19. Findings of the study overall: Clones contracting day 15 to 85 were balanced CD4/CD8; later expanders leaned CD4+.

Via MiXCR, TCRdb re-called the 5' RACE reads, giving one row per CDR3 protein. The sample has about 360,000 distinct CDR3 sequences, over 10% seen once; the top ten hold about a fifth. The CDR3 consists of 20 residues. Per the germline V gene, CDR1 is SGHTA and CDR2 is FQGNSA. Trimming took 5 bases from V and 1 from J; bases not matched to a gene: 20. A remark on this clonotype: Its target is not known.

The TCR sequence derives from a man aged 18 to 29 who had mild COVID-19 (a few samples of this study predate the infection). Cell type and time point are not known. Material: PBMCs or a T cell subset sorted from them (not recorded which). The V gene is TRBV7-2, the J gene TRBJ2-5, with 9 positions matching TRBD2. For the CDR3, the DNA is TGTGCCAGCAGCCCTAGCAGGGCCGTTCTAGCGGGGACTTCCCAAGAGACCCAGTACTTC. Translating it yields CASSPSRAVLAGTSQETQYF.